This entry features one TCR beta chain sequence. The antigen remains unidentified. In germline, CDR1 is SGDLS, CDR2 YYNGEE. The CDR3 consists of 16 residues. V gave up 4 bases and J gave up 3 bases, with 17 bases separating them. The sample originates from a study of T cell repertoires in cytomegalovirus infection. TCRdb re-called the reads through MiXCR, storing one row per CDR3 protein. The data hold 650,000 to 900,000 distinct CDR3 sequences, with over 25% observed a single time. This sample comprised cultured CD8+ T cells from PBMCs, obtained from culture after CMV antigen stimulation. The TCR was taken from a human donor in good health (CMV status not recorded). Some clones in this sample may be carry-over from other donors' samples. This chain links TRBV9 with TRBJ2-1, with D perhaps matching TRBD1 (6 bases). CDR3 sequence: CASSSEGVLHYNEQFF. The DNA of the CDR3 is TGTGCCAGCAGCTCAGAGGGGGTTCTTCACTACAATGAGCAGTTCTTC.